This T cell receptor beta chain was captured in a study of TIL therapy for anti-PD-1-resistant metastatic lung cancer. Study information: Tumor harvest preceded PD-1/PD-L1 blockade, followed by nivolumab treatment. Tumors carried a median roughly 1.5 non-synonymous mutations per megabase.

Looked up from germline, CDR1 is SEHNR and CDR2 is FQNEAQ (reference sequence). The CDR3 has 13 amino acids. V lost 7 bases to trimming and J lost 2 bases, with 12 bases between them. The libraries were made with immunoSEQ v3. Profiled with immunoSEQ multiplex PCR; TCRdb holds only in-frame clones, not every one. The table lists tens of thousands of clones, 80% to 90% of them singletons. The time point was: pre-treatment sample, taken before nivolumab and TIL therapy. Sequences were derived from blood, sampled at baseline. The genes are TRBV7-9 and TRBJ2-7; either TRBD1 or TRBD2 may supply D (5 bases each). This TCR was recovered from a person aged 25 to 85 with non-small cell lung cancer. The CDR3 loop reads CASNSGPAYEQYF. CDR3 nucleotides: TGTGCCAGCAACTCGGGACCGGCCTACGAGCAGTACTTC.